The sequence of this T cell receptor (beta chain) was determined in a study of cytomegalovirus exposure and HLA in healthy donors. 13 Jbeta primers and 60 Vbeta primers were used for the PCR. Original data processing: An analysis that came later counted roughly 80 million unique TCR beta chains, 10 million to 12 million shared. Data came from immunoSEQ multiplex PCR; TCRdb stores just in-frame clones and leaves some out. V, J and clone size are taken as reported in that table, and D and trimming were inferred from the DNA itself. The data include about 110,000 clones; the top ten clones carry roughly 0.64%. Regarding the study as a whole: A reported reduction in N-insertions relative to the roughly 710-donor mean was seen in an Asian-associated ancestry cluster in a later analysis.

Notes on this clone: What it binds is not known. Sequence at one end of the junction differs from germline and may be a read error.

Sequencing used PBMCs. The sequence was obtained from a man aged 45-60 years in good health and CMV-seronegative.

CDR3 sequence: CASSPPLGGTYNEQLF. As DNA, the CDR3 is TGTGCCAGCTCACCGCCCTTGGGGGGTACCTACAATGAGCAGCTCTTC. The V and J genes are TRBV18 and TRBJ2-1, with D possibly TRBD2 on 6 matching bases. This CDR3 is built from 16 residues. Germline CDR1 is KGHSH and CDR2 is LQKENI.